This T cell receptor (beta chain) was sequenced in a study of cytomegalovirus exposure and HLA in healthy donors (dated by TCRdb to the late 2010s). About the study as a whole: An earlier analysis of approximately 640 of the donors reported approximately 290 Gb of sequence data and approximately 110 million unique TCR beta sequences from 150 million to 200 million T cells. Approximately 300 gigabases of sequencing data and around 85 million unique TCR sequences made up an early release that covered over 550 HLA-typed donors. Among the 398 genotyped donors, approximately 82% belonged to the genetic ancestry cluster associated with self-reported Caucasian donors. The study was designed to test whether signatures of past pathogen exposure could be identified by cataloging public T cell receptors. The study profiled the T cell repertoires of fewer than 850 subjects by immunosequencing and related them to cytomegalovirus serostatus. Besides the first cohort of hundreds of subjects, a separate validation cohort made up of 120 different subjects was used. To predict cytomegalovirus infection status, the study brought together high-throughput TCR immunosequencing, statistical association of individual TCRs with disease status, and machine learning. In a later analysis, previously published TCR beta repertoires from 666 donors were re-analyzed and high-resolution HLA genotyping was added so that TCR occurrence patterns could be studied. In the later analysis, no new phenotypic data were used to find candidate immune exposures; instead, reliance was placed on TCR beta sequences and their occurrence across donors. An earlier analysis of 587 of the donors applied high-throughput TCR beta sequencing to assess whether each TCR beta V gene segment acted as functional or pseudogenic. Alongside the repertoire data, information on donor age, sex, ethnicity and CMV serostatus was compiled. In a later genetic analysis, genome-wide SNP genotypes for 398 of the 666 donors were used, and that subset was treated as a discovery cohort. All discovery cohort repertoires had been generated on a single sequencing platform. HLA typing covered class I and class II loci at four-digit resolution. Typing coverage varied by locus: about 629-640 donors for A, B, C, DRB1 and DQB1; roughly 510 for DQA1; over 600 for DPA1; approximately 470 for DPB1. Several DR-DQ haplotypes were treated as single units for association and clustering because of strong linkage in the cohort. On average, roughly 240,000 unique TCR beta nucleotide sequences were sequenced per donor among a few hundred genotyped donors of the cohort, with roughly 19% of those sequences being non-productive. Study-level results and caveats: A later analysis reported that several top co-occurrence clusters appeared linked to parvovirus B19, influenza, CMV and Epstein-Barr virus. In an earlier analysis of about 540 of the donors, most TCR beta V segments were observed in productive rearrangements about 87% or about 30% of the time, broadly matching IMGT annotations. Most TCR sequences were seen in very few donors, while some public TCRs were found in many individuals. When HLA alleles, especially DR and DQ, strongly co-occurred, attributing TCR associations to individual alleles was difficult. Roughly uniform sequencing depth across donors was assumed in presence/absence analyses, although this assumption may not hold. A total of 150 to 200 TCR beta chains were listed by the study as associated with cytomegalovirus. Because some donors lacked HLA typing at each locus, the association tests relied only on the typed subset. Because the 87-base-pair reads could not distinguish some IMGT-functional V segments, including TRBV6-2 and TRBV6-3, those segments were excluded. A group of highly shared sequence variants was considered likely to be a technical artifact of the sequencing pipeline. A later genetic analysis associated a missense DCLRE1C variant with V-gene and J-gene trimming of TCR beta chains, and an independent cohort replicated the association. In both the original and validation cohorts, the classifier was reported to diagnose cytomegalovirus status with high specificity and sensitivity. A later genetic analysis reported fewer N-insertions in productive TCRs among donors in an Asian-associated ancestry cluster than the roughly 700-donor mean. According to a later analysis, TCR association rates differed among HLA loci, with DRB1 alleles showing the most associated TCRs and HLA-C alleles showing the fewest. In vitro tests confirmed that three of the cytomegalovirus-associated TCR beta chains recognize cytomegalovirus antigens. The only immune exposure information available for the cohort was CMV serostatus. Linkage disequilibrium might explain the correlated functional status among segregating V segments, but an unknown experimental factor could not be ruled out. Specific HLA alleles were associated with 16,951 TCR beta sequences at a false discovery rate of 0.05 in a later analysis. In a later analysis, most CMV-associated TCR beta chains were found to appear HLA-restricted, with HLA associations seemingly driven largely by CMV exposure. Compared with equally common non-associated chains, HLA-associated TCR beta chains in a later analysis were more clonally expanded and had lower generation probabilities. A further reported finding was that TCR beta sequences accurately predicted the HLA-A and HLA-B alleles for most subjects in the first cohort. Only TCR beta chains were sequenced in this cohort, and the absence of alpha or paired-chain data limited detectable features. Because counts were too low, about 18 rarely observed V segments, including chromosome 9 orphons, were excluded from the earlier analysis of 587 of the donors. The authors suggested that the approach could potentially be generalized to other disease states and immunological phenotypes.

In regard to this clone: Its antigen is currently not known. Base qualities are not provided; no much larger clone lies one nucleotide away.

CDR1 LNHDA and CDR2 SQIVND are derived from the germline V gene (reference sequence). There are 12 amino acids in the CDR3, from cysteine to phenylalanine inclusive. The retained sequence is limited to the CDR3, 36 bases, with the frame set at the first base. Relative to germline, V is 6 bases shorter and J is 3 bases shorter, with 7 bases between their ends. The cohort was made up of 666 healthy bone marrow donors. Cohort members were all nominally healthy when sampled, although unrecorded immune exposures were likely present. The donor was CMV seronegative and belonged to the group of around 400 seronegative cohort members. A peripheral blood sample was collected from each donor, and TCR beta sequencing was performed on peripheral blood mononuclear cells. The Qiagen DNeasy Blood Extraction Kit was used to extract genomic DNA from the blood cell samples. To prepare the library, the immunoSEQ multiplex PCR assay was applied. The multiplex PCR relied on a mix of 60 forward primers for TCR Vbeta segments and 13 reverse primers for TCR Jbeta segments. Amplification of the CDR3 region of rearranged TCR beta genes was performed with a multiplex PCR assay on genomic DNA. On the Illumina HiSeq System, the amplified TCR beta libraries were sequenced as 87-base-pair reads. The source study handled its data this way. In a later analysis, 77 million or so unique TCR beta chains were counted across the 500 to 700 repertoires, and about 9.9 million of these chains were shared by at least two donors. To remove PCR and sequencing errors, raw reads were error-corrected and collapsed into unique sequences using a nearest-neighbor algorithm that merged closely related sequences. V, D and J gene segments were assigned by aligning CDR3 sequences to IMGT reference sequences. For a sequence to be retained, a match of at least six nucleotides was required to both a V gene segment and a J gene segment. Rearrangements were classified as productive when the CDR3 lacked stop codons and remained in frame with V and J, and all other rearrangements were classified as non-productive. CDR3 was defined according to IMGT convention as the region running from the second conserved V-encoded cysteine to the conserved J-encoded phenylalanine. Sequences without an unambiguous match to a single V gene segment were excluded from the earlier analysis of 587 of the donors. In an earlier analysis of almost 600 of the donors, a V segment was called functional when productive rearrangements were above 56.7%, and segregating when the standard deviation between donors exceeded 5%. A statistical classification framework was built to diagnose cytomegalovirus status from the catalog of TCR beta chain sequences. In a later analysis, V and J genes were assigned by comparing TCR nucleotide sequences against IMGT/GENE-DB human TR gene sequences. In a later analysis, CDR3 sequences and most-parsimonious VDJ recombination scenarios were assigned using the TCRdist pipeline. In a later analysis, each TCR beta chain was defined by its CDR3 amino acid sequence together with its V-gene family, and reads without a unique V-gene family were excluded. As a way to deal with suspected cross-contamination and a sequencing artifact, a later analysis dropped 640 or so nucleotide sequences that were highly shared and had low generation probability. In a later analysis, a clonal expansion index was calculated for each public chain from normalized within-repertoire ranks of inferred template counts. In a later analysis, generation probabilities were computed with a VDJ recombination model fitted to out-of-frame rearrangements, and the resulting probabilities were checked against IGoR. A later analysis scored TCR-TCR, TCR-HLA and TCR-CMV co-occurrence with hypergeometric tests, applying a repertoire-size bias correction to TCR pairs. To estimate false discovery rates, a later analysis permuted the HLA or CMV assignments 20 times. A later analysis grouped co-occurring TCRs with DBSCAN, adding TCRdist sequence similarity when clustering within HLA-allele-positive subsets. Repertoires with fewer than 30,000 or more than 120,000 public chains were left out of co-occurrence clustering, as were five repertoires with anomalous nucleotide sharing. TCRdb took over this immuneACCESS table, retaining in-frame rearrangements with V and J assigned. Such tables are incomplete; in checked studies, under half of the missing clones stem from an unresolved V gene, and the remainder is unexplained. V, J and clone size are taken as reported in that table, and D and trimming were inferred from the DNA itself. Counted in this sample were approximately 200,000 clones; roughly 85% of them appeared once. The ten largest clones capture less than 2.5% of the sample.

Sequencing was performed on PBMCs. The rearrangement combines TRBV19 with TRBJ2-3; the D gene is unclear. This sequence originates from a woman between 50 and 59 years old in good health and CMV-seronegative. The CDR3 region reads CASSGFTDTQYF. The base sequence is TGTGCCAGTAGCGGGTTTACAGATACGCAGTATTTT.